This TCR beta chain derives from a study of cytomegalovirus exposure and HLA in healthy donors. Study-wide findings and caveats: It has been reported that TCR beta sequences accurately predicted the HLA-A and HLA-B alleles of most subjects. For TCR beta chains, V- and J-gene trimming was later linked to a missense DCLRE1C variant.

All the people who gave samples were healthy bone marrow donors. PCR used 60 Vbeta primers and 13 Jbeta primers. TCRdb keeps only in-frame clones here, not all; method: immunoSEQ multiplex PCR. The data show over 100,000 clones, less than 85% seen once. The table lists this clone with a count of one. Its antigen is currently unknown. CDR1 is MDHEN and CDR2 is SYDVKM in the germline V gene. V was pared by 5 bases and J by 2 bases, with 13 bases between. CDR3 length equals 14 residues. The V and J genes are TRBV28 and TRBJ2-7, with TRBD2 as a possible D gene (7 bases). This clonotype was obtained from a woman between 35 and 50 years old in good health and CMV-seropositive. Sequencing used PBMCs. For the CDR3, the DNA is TGTGCCAGCAGTGCCCGCGGGGGCCCCTACGAGCAGTACTTC. This translates into CASSARGGPYEQYF.